This TCR beta chain came from a study of T cells in Graves' hyperthyroidism and ophthalmopathy. Whole-study results and caveats: Separation of ophthalmopathy from stable hyperthyroidism was achieved by a 13 V-J model.

From RNA transcripts, TCR beta CDR3 regions were amplified. In the first-round RT-PCR of the TCR CDR3, the HTBI primer set was used. From the multiplex PCR reads, TCRdb called clonotypes with MiXCR, one entry per CDR3 protein. The sample shows 540,000 or so distinct CDR3 sequences, about a sixth of them seen only once. This clonotype showed up just a few times. Its antigen is not known. V dropped 6 bases and J dropped 5 bases, with 6 bases sitting between them. This CDR3 contains 11 residues. CDR1 and CDR2 from the germline V gene are MNHEY and SMNVEV (reference sequence). It was considered stable Graves' hyperthyroidism when ophthalmopathy did not progress within 18 months.

The chain joins TRBV27 to TRBJ2-3; D not resolved. Sequencing was performed on blood. The source is a woman aged 25-40 years with Graves' hyperthyroidism. CDR3 coding DNA: TGTGCCAGCAGGTTGGGAGATACGCAGTATTTT. Protein: CASRLGDTQYF.